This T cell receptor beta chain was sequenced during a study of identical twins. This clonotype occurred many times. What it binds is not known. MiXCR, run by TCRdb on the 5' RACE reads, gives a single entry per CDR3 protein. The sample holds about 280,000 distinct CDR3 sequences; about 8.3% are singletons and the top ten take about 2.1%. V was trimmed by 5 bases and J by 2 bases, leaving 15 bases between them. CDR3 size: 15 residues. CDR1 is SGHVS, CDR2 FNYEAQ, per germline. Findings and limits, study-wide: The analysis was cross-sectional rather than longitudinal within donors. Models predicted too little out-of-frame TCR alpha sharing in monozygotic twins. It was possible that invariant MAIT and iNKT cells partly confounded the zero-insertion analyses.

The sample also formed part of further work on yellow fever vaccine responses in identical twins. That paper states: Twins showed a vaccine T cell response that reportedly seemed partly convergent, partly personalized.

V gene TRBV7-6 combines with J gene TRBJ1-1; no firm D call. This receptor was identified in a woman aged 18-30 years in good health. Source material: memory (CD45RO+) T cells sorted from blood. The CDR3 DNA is TGTGCCAGCAGCATGGGTCAGTACAGAAACACTGAAGCTTTCTTT. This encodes CASSMGQYRNTEAFF.